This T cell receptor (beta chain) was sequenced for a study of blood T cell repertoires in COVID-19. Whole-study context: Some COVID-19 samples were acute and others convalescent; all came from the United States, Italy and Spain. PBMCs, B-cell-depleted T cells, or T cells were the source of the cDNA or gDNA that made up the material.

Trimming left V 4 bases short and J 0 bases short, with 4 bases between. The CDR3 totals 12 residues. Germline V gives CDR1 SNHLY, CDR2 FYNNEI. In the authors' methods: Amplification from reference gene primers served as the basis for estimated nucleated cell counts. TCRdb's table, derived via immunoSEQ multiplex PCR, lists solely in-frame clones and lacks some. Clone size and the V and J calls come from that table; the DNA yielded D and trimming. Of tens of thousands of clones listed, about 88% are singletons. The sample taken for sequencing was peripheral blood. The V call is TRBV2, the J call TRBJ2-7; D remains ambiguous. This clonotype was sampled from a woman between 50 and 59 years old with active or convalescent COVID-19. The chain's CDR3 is CASSGASYEQYF. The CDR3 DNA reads TGTGCCAGCAGTGGGGCCTCCTACGAGCAGTACTTC.